This T cell receptor beta chain was identified during a study of molecular identifiers for immune sequencing clone quantification. Study observations and caveats: The share of molecules held by clones above 20 RNA copies was over 98% in effector cells and under 1% in naive cells.

Each CDR3 protein gets one entry after TCRdb re-called the PCR reads with MiXCR. The sample has over 600,000 distinct CDR3 sequences; nearly 20% are singletons. Note on this clonotype: Its antigen is unknown.

Sorted naive CD8 T cells, roughly 19,000 to 1,100,000, were sequenced from 10%, 30% or 50% RNA. V was pared by 3 bases and J by 6 bases, with 15 bases of the junction left unmatched. CDR1 and CDR2 from the germline V gene are MNHNS and SASEGT. The length of the CDR3 is 17 residues. This chain links TRBV6-1 with TRBJ1-2; the match to TRBD1 covers 8 bases. The sequence was obtained from a human donor in good health. Some libraries in this study had Jurkat cell RNA spiked in. The sequenced sample was naive CD8+ T cells from blood, with Jurkat cell RNA spiked in. Subset defined: FACS-sorted CD8+CD4-CCR7+CD45RA+ naive T cells. CDR3 nucleotides: TGTGCCAGCAGTGATTTTGGACAGGGCCCTCGATGGAATGGCTACACCTTC. Protein: CASSDFGQGPRWNGYTF.